The sample holds one count of the clone carrying this TCR beta chain. Its cognate antigen is unknown. The source of the sample is a study of T cell responses to AZD1222 COVID-19 vaccine. General study points: Recipients of AZD1222 seropositive at baseline numbered only 5 or 6. The sample set comprised mostly white British donors with more females, and clonal diversity was possibly underestimated. A rise in Spike-specific TCR breadth and depth followed two AZD1222 doses.

Assay: immunoSEQ multiplex PCR; the TCRdb copy retains only in-frame clones and omits some. The repertoire has around 99,000 clones, around 92% of them found once; the top ten carry approximately 7%. CDR3 size: 16 residues. Trimming shortened V by 3 bases and J by 4 bases, and 15 bases separated the two germline ends. Germline V gene lookup returns CDR1 LGHDT and CDR2 YNNKEL (reference sequence). The chain joins TRBV3-1 (or the pseudogene TRBV3-2) to TRBJ2-2; D might be TRBD1 (6 bases). The sequence was collected from an adult in good health. Sequenced material: peripheral blood, taken on day 0 of AZD1222 vaccination. This CDR3 is CASSQTQGRGTGELFF. CDR3 nucleotide sequence: TGTGCCAGCAGCCAGACTCAGGGGCGCGGCACCGGGGAGCTGTTTTTT.